A selection of T cell receptor beta chains follows, all from one sample in a study of Ad26.COV2.S vaccination and SARS-CoV-2 variants. TCRdb's copy holds only in-frame clones and misses some; the assay was immunoSEQ multiplex PCR. The sample holds about 500,000 clones, about nine tenths seen once. The sequences come from peripheral blood, collected in a trial of Ad26.COV2.S vaccine versus placebo. Every receptor here comes from a person aged 18-65 years who received the Ad26.COV2.S COVID-19 vaccine or a placebo. The CDR3 runs from the conserved cysteine through the conserved F or W. D genes are given only for firm matches. Part of the rows lack a size; the others show once, few, many or a class for expanded clones.

CASSQQGAGELFF | TGTGCCAGCAGCCAACAGGGGGCCGGGGAGCTGTTTTTT | TRBJ2-2 | - | TRBV6-5 | TRBD1 | 13
CASSPFDSVGHEQFF | TGTGCCAGCTCACCATTCGACTCGGTTGGGCATGAGCAGTTCTTC | TRBJ2-1 | - | TRBV18 | - | 15
CASSFMNTEAFF | TGTGCCAGCAGCTTCATGAACACTGAAGCTTTCTTT | TRBJ1-1 | - | TRBV7-9 | - | 12
CASSPGQIMNTEAFF | TGTGCCAGCTCACCAGGACAGATAATGAACACTGAAGCTTTCTTT | TRBJ1-1 | - | TRBV18 | - | 15
CASSFNWENQYNEQFF | TGTGCCAGCAGTTTTAACTGGGAGAATCAGTACAATGAGCAGTTCTTC | TRBJ2-1 | few | TRBV27 | - | 16
CASSSLSDTQYF | TGTGCCAGCAGCTCCCTGTCAGATACGCAGTATTTT | TRBJ2-3 | - | TRBV2 | - | 12
CASRQTSFYEQYF | TGTGCCAGCAGACAGACTAGTTTCTACGAGCAGTACTTC | TRBJ2-7 | - | TRBV12-3/TRBV12-4 | - | 13
CASSLGYASLQQFRETQYF | TGTGCCAGCAGCTTAGGGTACGCGTCCCTCCAACAGTTCAGGGAGACCCAGTACTTC | TRBJ2-5 | - | TRBV7-9 | - | 19
CASSLDPNPLHF | TGTGCCAGCAGTCTCGACCCCAACCCCCTTCATTTT | TRBJ1-5 | - | TRBV28 | - | 12
CASKGTDTDTQYF | TGCGCCAGCAAGGGGACAGACACAGATACGCAGTATTTT | TRBJ2-3 | - | TRBV5-1 | TRBD1 | 13
CASSFPSSGTDTQYF | TGTGCCAGTAGTTTTCCCTCTTCCGGCACAGATACGCAGTATTTT | TRBJ2-3 | - | TRBV19 | - | 15
CASSLEKTGGNYGYTF | TGTGCCAGCAGCTTAGAAAAGACAGGGGGGAACTATGGCTACACCTTC | TRBJ1-2 | - | TRBV7-9 | TRBD1 | 16
CAWTPYGELFF | TGTGCCTGGACCCCTTACGGGGAGCTGTTTTTT | TRBJ2-2 | - | TRBV30 | - | 11
CASSSLWGGQSKNIQYF | TGTGCCAGCAGTTCCCTGTGGGGGGGGCAATCCAAAAACATTCAGTACTTC | TRBJ2-4 | - | TRBV28 | - | 17
CASSRTGGGWQETQYF | TGTGCCAGCAGCCGAACCGGAGGGGGTTGGCAAGAGACCCAGTACTTC | TRBJ2-5 | - | TRBV11-2 | - | 16
CATSRDRLGQGTPETQYF | TGTGCCACCAGCAGAGATCGTTTGGGACAGGGAACCCCCGAGACCCAGTACTTC | TRBJ2-5 | - | TRBV15 | TRBD1 | 18
CASSLGVLGGETQYF | TGTGCCAGCAGTTTAGGGGTTTTGGGGGGGGAGACCCAGTACTTC | TRBJ2-5 | - | TRBV27 | TRBD2 | 15
CASSSGNTIYF | TGCGCCAGCAGTTCAGGAAACACCATATATTTT | TRBJ1-3 | - | TRBV5-1 | - | 11
CASSPPGLAGDSRRTQYF | TGTGCCAGCAGCCCTCCGGGACTAGCGGGAGACTCCAGGCGGACCCAGTACTTC | TRBJ2-5 | - | TRBV11-2 | TRBD2 | 18
CASRGTHGNEQFF | TGTGCCAGCAGGGGGACCCACGGGAATGAGCAGTTCTTC | TRBJ2-1 | once | TRBV12-3/TRBV12-4 | - | 13
CASNLGGSNTEAFF | TGTGCCAGCAACCTCGGGGGTTCAAACACTGAAGCTTTCTTT | TRBJ1-1 | - | TRBV7-9 | - | 14
CASSRTSGNSYNEQFF | TGTGCCAGCAGCCGGACTAGCGGGAACTCCTACAATGAGCAGTTCTTC | TRBJ2-1 | - | TRBV7-6 | TRBD2 | 16
CASSSQGGEKLFF | TGTGCCAGCAGTTCGCAGGGCGGGGAAAAACTGTTTTTT | TRBJ1-4 | - | TRBV28 | - | 13
CASSYSTGNSGNTIYF | TGTGCCAGCAGTTACTCGACAGGGAACTCTGGAAACACCATATATTTT | TRBJ1-3 | - | TRBV6-5 | TRBD1 | 16
CASSPRTDEQFF | TGCGCCAGCAGCCCCCGGACCGATGAGCAGTTCTTC | TRBJ2-1 | - | TRBV4-1 | - | 12
CASSSQALIPTSEAFF | TGTGCCAGCAGCTCCCAGGCCCTGATCCCTACATCGGAGGCTTTCTTT | TRBJ1-1 | once | TRBV7-8 | - | 16
CASGLSGVETQYF | TGTGCCAGCGGTCTTAGCGGGGTAGAGACCCAGTACTTC | TRBJ2-5 | - | TRBV5-4 | TRBD2 | 13
CATSSIWGGNDQPQHF | TGTGCCACCAGCAGCATCTGGGGGGGCAACGATCAGCCCCAGCATTTT | TRBJ1-5 | few | TRBV15 | - | 16
CASSELGGSYEQYF | TGTGCCAGCAGTGAACTAGGGGGGTCCTACGAGCAGTACTTC | TRBJ2-7 | - | TRBV27 | - | 14
CASSETGGSTYTGELFF | TGTGCCAGCAGTGAAACTGGCGGGAGTACTTACACCGGGGAGCTGTTTTTT | TRBJ2-2 | - | TRBV6-1 | TRBD2 | 17
CASSQRDRNTIYF | TGTGCCAGCAGCCAACGGGACAGAAACACCATATATTTT | TRBJ1-3 | - | TRBV7-9 | - | 13
CASTVGWGRLEKLFF | TGTGCCAGCACAGTAGGGTGGGGGAGGCTTGAAAAACTGTTTTTT | TRBJ1-4 | - | TRBV6-5 | - | 15
CASSEQGIYGYTF | TGTGCCAGCAGTGAACAAGGGATCTATGGCTACACCTTC | TRBJ1-2 | - | TRBV2 | - | 13
CASSETGGDTEAFF | TGTGCCAGCTCCGAGACGGGAGGGGACACTGAAGCTTTCTTT | TRBJ1-1 | - | TRBV18 | - | 14
CAISTDRLGHNEQFF | TGTGCCATCAGTACCGACCGTTTGGGCCACAATGAGCAGTTCTTC | TRBJ2-1 | - | TRBV10-3 | - | 15
CATSEPGLDRLADTQYF | TGTGCCACCAGTGAACCGGGACTCGACCGTTTAGCAGATACGCAGTATTTT | TRBJ2-3 | - | TRBV24-1 | - | 17
CASSQGSRANQPQHF | TGTGCCAGCAGCCAAGGGTCCAGGGCTAATCAGCCCCAGCATTTT | TRBJ1-5 | - | TRBV3-1/TRBV3-2 | - | 15
CATSDYLAGAYNEQFF | TGTGCCACCAGTGACTACCTAGCGGGAGCCTACAATGAGCAGTTCTTC | TRBJ2-1 | - | TRBV24-1 | TRBD2 | 16
CASSFTGGAYEQYF | TGTGCCAGCAGTTTCACGGGAGGAGCCTACGAGCAGTACTTC | TRBJ2-7 | - | TRBV28 | TRBD2 | 14
CASSESGDMNTEAFF | TGTGCCAGCAGTGAATCCGGCGATATGAACACTGAAGCTTTCTTT | TRBJ1-1 | - | TRBV25-1 | - | 15
CASSIPGREGDEAFF | TGTGCCAGTAGTATACCGGGCAGGGAAGGGGATGAAGCTTTCTTT | TRBJ1-1 | few | TRBV19 | - | 15
CASSRDGSEAFF | TGTGCCAGCAGCAGGGACGGCTCTGAAGCTTTCTTT | TRBJ1-1 | - | TRBV12-3/TRBV12-4 | - | 12
CASSSSGANVLTF | TGTGCCAGCAGTTCAAGCGGGGCCAACGTCCTGACTTTC | TRBJ2-6 | - | TRBV12-3/TRBV12-4 | - | 13
CASSLGGIETQYF | TGTGCCAGCAGCTTAGGAGGGATAGAGACCCAGTACTTC | TRBJ2-5 | - | TRBV7-9 | - | 13
CASSQEDRDYYEQYF | TGCGCCAGCAGCCAAGAGGACAGGGATTACTACGAGCAGTACTTC | TRBJ2-7 | - | TRBV4-1 | TRBD1 | 15
CASSPTSVWEQYF | TGTGCCAGCAGTCCGACTAGCGTTTGGGAGCAGTACTTC | TRBJ2-7 | - | TRBV28 | TRBD2 | 13
CASSQSGPGDEKLFF | TGTGCCAGCAGCCAGAGTGGGCCAGGGGATGAAAAACTGTTTTTT | TRBJ1-4 | - | TRBV14 | - | 15
CASSVTGASLTGELFF | TGTGCCAGCAGCGTCACAGGTGCCTCTCTCACCGGGGAGCTGTTTTTT | TRBJ2-2 | - | TRBV9 | - | 16
CASSPGQGAGEQYF | TGTGCCAGCAGCCCCGGACAGGGGGCGGGCGAGCAGTACTTC | TRBJ2-7 | once | TRBV7-8 | TRBD1 | 14
CASSLYSTATNEQFF | TGTGCCAGCAGTTTATACTCTACCGCCACTAATGAGCAGTTCTTC | TRBJ2-1 | - | TRBV27 | - | 15
CASSRQGARNEQFF | TGTGCCAGCAGCCGACAGGGGGCTCGGAATGAGCAGTTCTTC | TRBJ2-1 | - | TRBV28 | TRBD1 | 14
CASKWGGDIQYF | TGTGCCAGCAAATGGGGCGGGGACATTCAGTACTTC | TRBJ2-4 | - | TRBV6-5 | - | 12
CASSPSRGLNTEAFF | TGTGCCAGCAGCCCCTCGAGGGGGCTGAACACTGAAGCTTTCTTT | TRBJ1-1 | - | TRBV7-6 | TRBD1 | 15
CASSSPLTGGAGSTEAFF | TGTGCCAGCAGCTCGCCTTTAACAGGGGGCGCGGGAAGCACTGAAGCTTTCTTT | TRBJ1-1 | few | TRBV7-9 | TRBD1 | 18
CASSENPPGVDLNTGELFF | TGTGCCAGCAGTGAAAACCCGCCGGGTGTGGACCTTAACACCGGGGAGCTGTTTTTT | TRBJ2-2 | - | TRBV2 | - | 19
CASTLTAQGDTEAFF | TGTGCCAGTACGCTTACGGCCCAGGGGGACACTGAAGCTTTCTTT | TRBJ1-1 | once | TRBV19 | TRBD1 | 15
CASSYMGRRVEQYF | TGTGCCAGCAGCTATATGGGACGGCGGGTAGAGCAGTACTTC | TRBJ2-7 | - | TRBV7-9 | - | 14
CASSPGQYYEQYF | TGTGCCAGCAGCCCGGGACAGTACTACGAGCAGTACTTC | TRBJ2-7 | - | TRBV27 | TRBD1 | 13
CASSFSRTSGTNTGELFF | TGTGCCAGCAGCTTTTCTAGGACTAGCGGGACAAACACCGGGGAGCTGTTTTTT | TRBJ2-2 | - | TRBV7-9 | TRBD2 | 18